The 9 T cell receptor beta chains listed next were all sequenced from one sample in a study of OX40 agonist ivuxolimab in advanced cancers. TCRdb's copy holds only in-frame clones and misses some; the assay was immunoSEQ multiplex PCR. The sample consists of 60,000 to 85,000 clones, around four fifths of them appearing once. The specimen was CD4+ or CD8+ T cells sorted from blood, collected in a trial of the OX40 agonist ivuxolimab. The receptors were sampled from an adult with an advanced solid tumor such as melanoma, head and neck, liver or kidney cancer.

The CDR3 protein is CASSPGQSGNTIYF. The CDR3 DNA follows: TGTGCCAGCAGCCCCGGACAGTCCGGAAACACCATATATTTT. J is TRBJ1-3 and V is TRBV5-4; D is perhaps TRBD1 (6 bases). The CDR3 consists of 14 residues. V was trimmed by 4 bases and J by 4 bases, leaving 12 bases between them. Germline loops: CDR1 SGHNT, CDR2 YYREEE (reference sequence).

The rearrangement uses TRBV5-4 and TRBJ2-2, with D maybe TRBD2 (5 bases). The CDR3 is made up of 17 amino acids. Germline loops: CDR1 SGHNT, CDR2 YYREEE (reference sequence). With 0 bases removed from V and 2 bases from J, the gap between germline ends came to 14 bases. The CDR3 region is CASSLEPRAQNTGELFF. CDR3 DNA sequence: TGTGCCAGCAGCTTGGAACCGCGGGCCCAAAACACCGGGGAGCTGTTTTTT.

The V gene is TRBV9, the J gene TRBJ2-3; TRBD2 might be the D (6 bases). Deletions cut 2 bases from V and 2 bases from J, with 9 bases between. This CDR3 contains 14 residues. The V gene's germline CDR1 is SGDLS and CDR2 YYNGEE. This chain's CDR3 is CASSVRDFTDTQYF. The CDR3 DNA follows: TGTGCCAGCAGCGTCCGGGACTTCACAGATACGCAGTATTTT.

This sequence joins TRBV10-3 and TRBJ1-1; D unresolved. The CDR3 extends over 14 amino acids. V lost 1 base and J 3 bases, leaving 9 bases between the germline ends. Germline-derived CDR1 and CDR2 are ENHRY and SYGVKD. This CDR3 is CAISELEGDTEAFF. CDR3 sequence (DNA): TGTGCCATCAGTGAGTTGGAGGGCGACACTGAAGCTTTCTTT.

J is TRBJ1-4 and V is TRBV19, with D perhaps TRBD1 (5 bases). V was shortened by 10 bases and J by 5 bases, with 17 bases between the two germline ends. This CDR3 is 14 amino acids long. The germline CDR1 and CDR2 sequences are LNHDA and SQIVND (reference sequence). The CDR3 here is CATKWGSQNEKLFF. As DNA, the CDR3 is TGTGCCACGAAATGGGGCTCCCAAAATGAAAAACTGTTTTTT.

The chain uses TRBV7-2 and TRBJ1-5; TRBD1 is a possible D gene (5 bases). Trimming removed 0 bases at V and 11 bases at J, with 8 bases between. The CDR3 has 12 residues. CDR1 is SGHTA, CDR2 FQGNSA, per germline. In DNA form, the CDR3 reads TGTGCCAGCAGCTTAGCAAGACAGTCCCAGCATTTT. This sequence encodes CASSLARQSQHF.

For the CDR3, the DNA is TGTGCCACCGGTTCCTTACCGGGACTAGAGGGGGTCGGGGAGCTGTTTTTT. It is translated as CATGSLPGLEGVGELFF. This chain uses TRBV28 with TRBJ2-2; the match to TRBD2 covers 8 bases. The J segment lost 7 bases and the V segment lost 10 bases, leaving 20 bases of the junction unmatched. The CDR3 covers 17 residues. Per germline, CDR1 MDHEN and CDR2 SYDVKM.

The table lists this clone with a few counts. The chain carries TRBV7-9 and TRBJ1-1, with TRBD1 identical over 7 bases. Germline V CDR1 and CDR2: SEHNR, FQNEAQ (reference sequence). This CDR3 spans 13 amino acids. V trimming: 1 base; J trimming: 4 bases; junction bases outside the gene matches: 0. The DNA for the CDR3 is TGTGCCAGCAGCTTAGACAGGGGCACTGAAGCTTTCTTT. Translating gives CASSLDRGTEAFF.

The V call is TRBV6-4, the J call TRBJ2-3; 7 nucleotides match TRBD2. This CDR3 has 13 residues. Germline V gives CDR1 MRHNA, CDR2 SNTAGT. V shed 2 bases and J 7 bases; nucleotides not matched to a gene: 3. This CDR3 is CASSDGGGHTQYF. The DNA for the CDR3 is TGTGCCAGCAGTGACGGGGGGGGACATACGCAGTATTTT.